This T cell receptor (beta chain) was recovered during a study of CD8+CD57+ T cells in acquired aplastic anemia listed by TCRdb under 2018. As for the study more broadly: On average, sorted CD4+ and CD8+ cells yielded about 3 ug of extracted DNA, with a range of 0.2 to 27.4 ug.

Profiling of TCR beta VDJ combinations and CDR3 sequences used genomic DNA as the template. TCR repertoire sequencing was run on an Illumina HiSeq 2000. As for how the authors treated the data: Repertoires were assessed using TRBV/TRBJ rearrangement plots, CDR3 size and DJ length profiles, and Simpson's diversity index. The most abundant DNA sequence in the deep sequencing data was defined as the immunodominant clone. CDR3 amino acid sequences were checked for sharing between subjects and were compared against published repertoires and the VDJdb database. TCRdb trimmed public reads at Q25 via fastp, called clones via MiXCR and kept in-frame beta chains. One record per CDR3 amino acid sequence lists the most common genes and DNA. These V and J calls rely on TCRdb rather than the paper's analysis. The sample profile shows about 270,000 distinct CDR3 sequences; 45% to 65% of them were found once. Clones ranked in the top ten supply less than 10% of the sample.

Trimming takes 1 base from V and 7 bases from J, and the germline ends sit 14 bases apart. The germline V gene encodes CDR1 SGHVS and CDR2 FQNEAQ. The CDR3 has 14 amino acids, counting the end cysteine and phenylalanine. Only the CDR3 region is kept as DNA, spanning 42 bases read in frame from base 1. Overall study results and their limits: Although 25 to 30 CD8+ CDR3 sequences were shared by patients and controls, these sequences appeared highly expressed in patients and within the immunodominant clones of patients. Patients and healthy controls showed no significant difference in CD8+ Simpson's diversity (P=0.060).

A few counts support this clonotype. Its antigen remains undetermined. No base-level quality is on record; no much larger clone is a single base apart. TCR repertoires of sorted CD4+ and CD8+ blood T cells from severe aplastic anemia patients and healthy subjects were deep-sequenced in the study. Ficoll-Paque density gradient centrifugation was used to isolate peripheral blood mononuclear cells. Before DNA extraction, CD4+ and CD8+ T cells were sorted by FACS or by magnetic beads. This TCR was sampled from a human donor with severe aplastic anemia or a healthy control (not recorded which). The V and J segments used are TRBV7-8 and TRBJ2-7; the D gene remains uncertain. The sample consisted of sorted CD4+, CD8+, or CD8+CD57+ T cells (not recorded which) from PBMCs. The nucleotide sequence reads TGTGCCAGCAGCTTAGGACGGCGTATGGGGGAGCAGTACTTC. Protein translation: CASSLGRRMGEQYF.